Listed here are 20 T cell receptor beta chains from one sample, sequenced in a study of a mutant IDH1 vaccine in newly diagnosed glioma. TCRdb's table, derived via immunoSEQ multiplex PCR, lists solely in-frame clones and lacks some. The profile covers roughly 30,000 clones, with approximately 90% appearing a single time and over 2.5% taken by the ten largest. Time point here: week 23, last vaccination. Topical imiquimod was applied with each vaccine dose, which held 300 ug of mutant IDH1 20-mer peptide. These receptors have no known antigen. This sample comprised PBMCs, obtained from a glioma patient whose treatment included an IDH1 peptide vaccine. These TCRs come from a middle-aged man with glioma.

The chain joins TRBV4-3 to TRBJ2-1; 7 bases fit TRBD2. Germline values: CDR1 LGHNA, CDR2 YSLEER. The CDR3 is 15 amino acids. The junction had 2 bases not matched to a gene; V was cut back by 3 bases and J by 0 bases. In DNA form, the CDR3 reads TGCGCCAGCAGCCAGGGGGGGAGCTCCTACAATGAGCAGTTCTTC. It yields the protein CASSQGGSSYNEQFF.

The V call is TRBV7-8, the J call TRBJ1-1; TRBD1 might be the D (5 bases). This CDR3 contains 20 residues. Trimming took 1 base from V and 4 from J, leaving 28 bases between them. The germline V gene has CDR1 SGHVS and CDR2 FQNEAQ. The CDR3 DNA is TGTGCCAGCAGCTTAGGGGGTCGAGGAGGGGAGGGACGTGACGGCACTGAAGCTTTCTTT. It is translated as CASSLGGRGGEGRDGTEAFF.

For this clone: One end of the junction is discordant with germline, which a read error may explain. CDR3 DNA sequence: TGTGCCGGCAGACGCACAGGGGGCTGGTCTCAACAAGAGACCCAGTACTTC. Encoded protein: CAGRRTGGWSQQETQYF. V gene TRBV11-2 combines with J gene TRBJ2-5; TRBD1 matches at 9 bases. The CDR3 runs 17 residues. Germline values: CDR1 SGHAT, CDR2 FQNNGV.

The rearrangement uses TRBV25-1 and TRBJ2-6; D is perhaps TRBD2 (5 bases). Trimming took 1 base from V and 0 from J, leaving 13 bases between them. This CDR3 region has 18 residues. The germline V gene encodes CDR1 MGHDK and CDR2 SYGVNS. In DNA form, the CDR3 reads TGTGCCAGCAGTGAATTCGGCACGGGAAACTCTGGGGCCAACGTCCTGACTTTC. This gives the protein CASSEFGTGNSGANVLTF.

The CDR3 is CASSLGTGSTEAFF. Here the CDR3 DNA reads TGTGCCAGCAGCTTAGGAACAGGGAGCACTGAAGCTTTCTTT. The rearrangement uses TRBV7-3 and TRBJ1-1, with D possibly TRBD1 on 6 matching bases. The CDR3 extends over 14 amino acids. Germline V CDR1 and CDR2: SGHTA, FQGTGA. V lost 2 bases, J lost 4 bases, and 11 bases lay in between.

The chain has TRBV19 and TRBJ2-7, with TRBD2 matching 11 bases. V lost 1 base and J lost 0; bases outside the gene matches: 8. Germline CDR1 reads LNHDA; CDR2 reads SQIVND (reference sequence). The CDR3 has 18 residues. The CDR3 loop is CASSIVGTSGGDSYEQYF. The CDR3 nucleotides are TGTGCCAGTAGTATAGTCGGGACTAGCGGAGGGGACTCCTACGAGCAGTACTTC.

The CDR3 reads CASSVDLLQETQYF. In nucleotides, the CDR3 is TGTGCCAGCAGCGTAGATCTGTTACAAGAGACCCAGTACTTC. This chain links TRBV9 with TRBJ2-5; unclear D gene. The CDR3 is 14 residues long. Trimming left V 0 bases short and J 2 bases short, with 8 bases between. The germline gives CDR1 SGDLS, CDR2 YYNGEE.

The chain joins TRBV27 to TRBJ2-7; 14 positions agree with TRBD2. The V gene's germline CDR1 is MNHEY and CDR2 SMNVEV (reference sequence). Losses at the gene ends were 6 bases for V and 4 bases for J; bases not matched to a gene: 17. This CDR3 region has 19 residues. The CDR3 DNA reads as TGTGCCAGCAGCTTCATCAAGGCCGGGACTAGCGGGAGAAATTACGAGCAGTACTTC. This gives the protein CASSFIKAGTSGRNYEQYF.

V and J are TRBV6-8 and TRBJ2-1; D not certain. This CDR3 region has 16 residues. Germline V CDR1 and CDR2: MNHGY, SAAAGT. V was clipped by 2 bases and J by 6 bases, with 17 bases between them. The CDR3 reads CASSYSRAQLPNEQFF. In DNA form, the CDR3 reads TGTGCCAGCAGTTACAGCCGGGCCCAACTCCCCAATGAGCAGTTCTTC.

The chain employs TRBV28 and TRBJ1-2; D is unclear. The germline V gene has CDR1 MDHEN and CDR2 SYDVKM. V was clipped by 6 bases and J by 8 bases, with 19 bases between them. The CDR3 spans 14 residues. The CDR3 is CASREGASIGGYTF. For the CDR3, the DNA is TGTGCCAGCAGGGAGGGAGCCAGCATTGGGGGCTACACCTTC.

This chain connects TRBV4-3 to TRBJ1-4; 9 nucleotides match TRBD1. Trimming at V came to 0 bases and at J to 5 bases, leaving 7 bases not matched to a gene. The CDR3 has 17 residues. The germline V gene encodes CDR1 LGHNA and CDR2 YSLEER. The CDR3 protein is CASSQDVDGTGNEKLFF. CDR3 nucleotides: TGCGCCAGCAGCCAAGATGTAGACGGGACAGGGAATGAAAAACTGTTTTTT.

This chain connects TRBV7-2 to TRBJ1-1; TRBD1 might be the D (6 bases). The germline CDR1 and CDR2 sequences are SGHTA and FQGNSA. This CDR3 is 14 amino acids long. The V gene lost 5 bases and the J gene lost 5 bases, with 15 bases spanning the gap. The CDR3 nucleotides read TGTGCCAGCAGCCGCCGGGACAAGGAGACTGAAGCTTTCTTT. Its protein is CASSRRDKETEAFF. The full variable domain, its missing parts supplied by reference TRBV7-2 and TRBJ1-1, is GAGVSQSPSNKVTEKGKDVELRCDPISGHTALYWYRQSLGQGLEFLIYFQGNSAPDKSGLPSDRFSAERTGGSVSTLTIQRTQQEDSAVYLCASSRRDKETEAFFGQGTRLTVV.

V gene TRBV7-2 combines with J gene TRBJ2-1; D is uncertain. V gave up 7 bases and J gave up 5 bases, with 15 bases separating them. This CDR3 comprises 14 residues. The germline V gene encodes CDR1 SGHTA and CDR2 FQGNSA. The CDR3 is CASKMGGANNEQFF. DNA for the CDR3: TGTGCCAGCAAAATGGGCGGAGCGAACAATGAGCAGTTCTTC.

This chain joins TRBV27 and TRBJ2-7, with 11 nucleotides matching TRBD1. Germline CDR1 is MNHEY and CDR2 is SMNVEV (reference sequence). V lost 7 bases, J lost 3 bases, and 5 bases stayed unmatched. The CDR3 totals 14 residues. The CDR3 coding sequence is TGTGCCAGCACCCGGGACAGGGGGTACTACGAGCAGTACGTC. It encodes CASTRDRGYYEQYV.

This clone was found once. This CDR3 reads CATTGSLEAFF. CDR3 nucleotides: TGTGCCACCACAGGGAGCCTTGAAGCTTTCTTT. The chain joins TRBV6-6 to TRBJ1-1; perhaps TRBD1 as D (6 bases). Between the trimmed V and J ends, which lost 10 bases and 7 bases, there was a span of 13 bases. Per the germline V gene, CDR1 is MNHNY and CDR2 is SVGAGI (reference sequence). The CDR3 is 11 amino acids.

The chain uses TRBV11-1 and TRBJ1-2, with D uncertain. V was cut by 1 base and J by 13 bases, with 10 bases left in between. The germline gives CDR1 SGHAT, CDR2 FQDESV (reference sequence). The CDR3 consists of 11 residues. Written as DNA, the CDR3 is TGTGCCAGCAGCTTAGGTGGGGAACCCACCTTC. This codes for CASSLGGEPTF.

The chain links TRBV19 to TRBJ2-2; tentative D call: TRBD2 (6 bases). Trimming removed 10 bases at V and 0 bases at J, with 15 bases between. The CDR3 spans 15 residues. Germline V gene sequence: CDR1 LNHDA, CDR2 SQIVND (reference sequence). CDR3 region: CATPFRETNTGELFF. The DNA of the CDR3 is TGTGCCACCCCATTCCGGGAGACGAACACCGGGGAGCTGTTTTTT. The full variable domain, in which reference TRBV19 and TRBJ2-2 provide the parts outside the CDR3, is DGGITQSPKYLFRKEGQNVTLSCEQNLNHDAMYWYRQDPGQGLRLIYYSQIVNDFQKGDIAEGYSVSREKKESFPLTVTSAQKNPTAFYLCATPFRETNTGELFFGEGSRLTVL.

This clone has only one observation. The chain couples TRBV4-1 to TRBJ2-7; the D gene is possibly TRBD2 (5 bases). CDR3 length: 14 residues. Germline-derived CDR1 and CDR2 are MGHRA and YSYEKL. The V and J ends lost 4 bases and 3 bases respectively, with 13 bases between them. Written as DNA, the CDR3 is TGCGCCAGCAGCCCGACGTCCGGGGACTACGAGCAGTACTTC. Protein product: CASSPTSGDYEQYF.

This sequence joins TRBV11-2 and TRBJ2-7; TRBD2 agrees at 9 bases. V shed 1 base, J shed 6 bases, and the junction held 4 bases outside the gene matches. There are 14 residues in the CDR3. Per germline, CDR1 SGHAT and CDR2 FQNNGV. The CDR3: CASSLGGRAAEQYF. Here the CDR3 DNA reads TGTGCCAGCAGCTTAGGCGGGAGGGCCGCCGAGCAGTACTTC.

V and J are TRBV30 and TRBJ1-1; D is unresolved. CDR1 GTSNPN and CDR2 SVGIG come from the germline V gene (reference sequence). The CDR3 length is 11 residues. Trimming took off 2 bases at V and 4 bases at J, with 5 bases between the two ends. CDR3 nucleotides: TGTGCCTGGAGTATGAGCACTGAAGCTTTCTTT. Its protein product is CAWSMSTEAFF.